The source of this TCR beta chain is a study of blood T cells in healthy people across ages. Each sample gave at least 6 million isolated PBMCs. This clonotype was picked up a small number of times. Alongside a J-beta primer mix, a sample-barcoded 5' primer served in a second PCR lasting roughly 7 to 12 cycles. Sequencing yielded, for each sample, at least 3 million paired-end reads carrying CDR3. TCRdb itself ran the 5' RACE reads through MiXCR, one entry per CDR3 protein. This sample yields fewer than 1.5 million distinct CDR3 sequences, of which 42% are seen a single time; approximately 7.9% belongs to the top ten. The source is a young woman in good health. Input material: blood.

CDR3 sequence (DNA): TGTGCCAGCAGCTTAGCCGGCAGGGCGAAGGATACGCAGTATTTT. Its translation: CASSLAGRAKDTQYF. The gene calls are TRBV7-3 and TRBJ2-3, with a weak D call TRBD1 (5 bases). The germline V and J ends were trimmed by 2 bases and 6 bases, with 15 bases remaining between them. Germline V CDR1 and CDR2: SGHTA, FQGTGA. The CDR3 runs to 15 residues.